The sequence of this T cell receptor (beta chain) was determined in a study of radiation and T cells in renal cell carcinoma. Per the germline V gene, CDR1 is SGHTA and CDR2 is FQGTGA. The CDR3 covers 14 residues. V was trimmed by 2 bases and J by 8 bases, leaving 15 bases between them. The assay was immunoSEQ multiplex PCR, and TCRdb's table has in-frame clones only and misses some. The sample shows about 77,000 clones, roughly 85% of them seen only once. Time point described: blood 4 weeks post-SBRT, at nephrectomy. Treatment here: 15 Gy SBRT to primary tumor, nephrectomy 4 weeks later. The receptor was derived from a woman aged 55-75 years with renal cell carcinoma. The sequencing used blood, collected from a patient whose treatment included radiotherapy and nephrectomy. The chain has TRBV7-3 and TRBJ1-1; D unresolved. The CDR3 nucleotides read TGTGCCAGCAGCTTATCAGGTGACGCTCGAGAAGCTTTCTTT. It is translated as CASSLSGDAREAFF.